This T cell receptor (beta chain) derives from a study of ipilimumab plus nivolumab after autologous stem cell transplantation (dated by TCRdb to the early 2020s). Study-wide context: A median of roughly 5 ipilimumab doses and 8 or 9 nivolumab doses was received by trial patients. The DLBCL cohort included primary refractory and relapsed disease, with 18-month progression-free survival of around 86% and 29% respectively. About 33 patients made up the trial's intent-to-treat population. The trial enrolled patients with high-risk diffuse large B cell lymphoma, mature T cell lymphoma, or multiple myeloma undergoing autologous transplant.

About this clone itself: What antigen it recognizes has not been identified. Base qualities were left out, and no much larger clone turns up one base away.

Libraries were prepared through the immunoSEQ multiplex PCR assay. TCRdb carries this immuneACCESS record with in-frame sequences only. Its versions omit some clonotypes, under half of them owing to an unresolved V gene in the studies checked, with the rest unexplained. Present in this sample are tens of thousands of clones, under 85% of which were seen just once. The top ten clonotypes cover about 2.2% of the sample. The CDR1 and CDR2 encoded by the germline V gene are SNHLY and FYNNEI. V loses 10 bases of germline sequence and J loses 1 base, and the interval between the two ends is 14 bases. Taken from cysteine to phenylalanine, the CDR3 has 13 residues. Only the CDR3 DNA stays, 39 bases, in frame from base 1. Checkpoint therapy was initiated 14 to 28 days after autologous transplant, and ipilimumab was administered at 1 mg/kg intravenously on day 1 of selected weeks. Nivolumab was given at 3 mg/kg intravenously on day 1 of weeks 1, 4, 7, 10, and every two weeks through week 26. The study was a Phase Ib clinical trial testing combined checkpoint inhibition with ipilimumab and nivolumab as consolidation after autologous stem cell transplantation.

Broad study findings and their caveats: The authors concluded that combined checkpoint inhibition appeared tolerable when used as consolidation after transplant. According to the authors, a biologic rationale for studying the approach further came from T cell receptor repertoire, regulatory T cell phenotype and gut microbiota profiles.

The sequence was collected from a male donor with diffuse large B-cell lymphoma. The material sequenced was PBMCs, taken in a trial of ipilimumab plus nivolumab as post-transplant consolidation. The chain joins TRBV2 to TRBJ2-7; no D gene can be assigned with confidence. The CDR3 reads as follows: CATRDGSSYEQYF. The nucleotides are TGTGCCACCCGTGACGGTTCATCCTACGAGCAGTACTTC.